Sequencing of this T cell receptor (beta chain) was carried out in a study of blood T cell repertoires in COVID-19. V was pared by 6 bases and J by 7 bases, with 15 bases between. The germline gives CDR1 KGHDR, CDR2 SFDVKD. This CDR3 is 13 amino acids long. The repertoire was sequenced with immunoSEQ multiplex PCR; TCRdb's copy has only in-frame clones and lacks some. This sample has 100,000 to 150,000 clones, with 90% found just once. The chain uses TRBV24-1 and TRBJ2-7; D might be TRBD2 (5 bases). The source material was peripheral blood. This receptor was identified in a man aged 55 to 70 with COVID-19, enrolled during active disease. CDR3 sequence: CATSKSGSLEQYF. CDR3 coding DNA: TGTGCCACCAGTAAAAGCGGTTCCCTGGAGCAGTACTTC.